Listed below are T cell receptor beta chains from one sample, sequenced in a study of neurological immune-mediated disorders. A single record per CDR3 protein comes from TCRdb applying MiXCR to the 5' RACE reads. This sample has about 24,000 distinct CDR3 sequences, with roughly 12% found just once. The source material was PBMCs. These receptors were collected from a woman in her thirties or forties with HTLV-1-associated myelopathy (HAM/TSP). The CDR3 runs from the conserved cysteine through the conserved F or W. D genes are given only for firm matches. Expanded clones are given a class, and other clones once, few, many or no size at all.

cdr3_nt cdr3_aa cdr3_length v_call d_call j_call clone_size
TGCGCCAGCAGCTTTAAGGGATCTAGCACAGATACGCAGTATTTT CASSFKGSSTDTQYF 15 TRBV5-1 - TRBJ2-3 many
TGCGCCAGCAGCCGATCGGGGGACAGCGGCGAGCAGTACTTC CASSRSGDSGEQYF 14 TRBV5-1 - TRBJ2-7 medium-sized
TGTGCCAGCAGTTTATTGCAGGGAGGCAATCAGCCCCAGCATTTT CASSLLQGGNQPQHF 15 TRBV27 - TRBJ1-5 many
TGTGCCAGCAGCCAAGATACCGCAGGGGGTGGCTACACCTTC CASSQDTAGGGYTF 14 TRBV3-1 TRBD1 TRBJ1-2 many
TGCAGTGCTACTAGGGACACTTCCTATGGCTACACCTTC CSATRDTSYGYTF 13 TRBV20-1 - TRBJ1-2 many
TGTGCCATCAGTGAGTCGATCCGGACAGGGGATTACAATGAGCAGTTCTTC CAISESIRTGDYNEQFF 17 TRBV10-3 TRBD1 TRBJ2-1 many
TGCAGTGCTTCGGCCGGGACAGCCCAAAATCAGCCCCAGCATTTT CSASAGTAQNQPQHF 15 TRBV20-1 TRBD1 TRBJ1-5 many
TGCGCCAGCAGCCCCGGAGAGGGTAGCTACACCTTC CASSPGEGSYTF 12 TRBV5-1 - TRBJ1-2 many
TGTGCCAGCAGCCGAAGCAGGGGAACCGGGGAGCTGTTTTTT CASSRSRGTGELFF 14 TRBV14 - TRBJ2-2 many
TGCAGTGCTAGAGACATTACTGGCACCGGGGAGCTGTTTTTT CSARDITGTGELFF 14 TRBV20-1 - TRBJ2-2 many
TGTGCCAGCAGTTTAGGCGGGGGGGCAGGCGATACGCAGTATTTT CASSLGGGAGDTQYF 15 TRBV12-3/TRBV12-4 TRBD2 TRBJ2-3 -
TGTGCCAGCAGCCAAGATCGGGCTAGTCGCGTTGGTGAGACCCAGTACTTC CASSQDRASRVGETQYF 17 TRBV3-1 - TRBJ2-5 medium-sized
TGCAGTGCTAGAGGCTACGGGGACAGAATATACGAGCAGTACTTC CSARGYGDRIYEQYF 15 TRBV20-1 TRBD1 TRBJ2-7 many
TGCAGTGCTAGCAGCCTAGCGGGCTACGAGCAGTACTTC CSASSLAGYEQYF 13 TRBV20-1 TRBD2 TRBJ2-7 many
TGCGCCAGCAGCTCACAGAGCGGGGACGGGGAGCTGTTTTTT CASSSQSGDGELFF 14 TRBV5-1 TRBD2 TRBJ2-2 many
TGCGCCAGCAGCTTGGATCCGGGGTCAGGAAACACCATATATTTT CASSLDPGSGNTIYF 15 TRBV5-1 - TRBJ1-3 many
TGCGCCAGCAGCTTGGACGGGGCCACAGATACGCAGTATTTT CASSLDGATDTQYF 14 TRBV5-1 - TRBJ2-3 -
TGTGCCAGCAGCTACACAGATACGCAGTATTTT CASSYTDTQYF 11 TRBV5-6 - TRBJ2-3 many
TGTGCCAGCAGGCATACAGGGGGCCGGCAGTTCTTC CASRHTGGRQFF 12 TRBV11-2 TRBD1 TRBJ2-1 many
TGTGCCATTAGCTTAACGCAGGGTAGCAATCAGCCCCAGCATTTT CAISLTQGSNQPQHF 15 TRBV7-8 - TRBJ1-5 -
TGTGCCAGCAGCCAACGGGGACTCCCCTATGGCTACACCTTC CASSQRGLPYGYTF 14 TRBV3-1 - TRBJ1-2 many
TGTGCCAGCAGCGTAAATACAGAAAACCATGAGCAGTTCTTC CASSVNTENHEQFF 14 TRBV9 - TRBJ2-1 many
TGTGCCAGCCTTTCGGACTGGAGTGGTTGGAATGAGCAGTTCTTC CASLSDWSGWNEQFF 15 TRBV2 - TRBJ2-1 many
TGTGCCAGCAGCACGGGTGGCTACACCTTC CASSTGGYTF 10 TRBV12-3/TRBV12-4 - TRBJ1-2 many
- CASSFRETVAGELFFGEGYTF 21 TRBV5-8 - TRBJ1-2 -
TGTGCCAGCAGTGAAGAGGTGTCCGGGGAGCTGTTTTTT CASSEEVSGELFF 13 TRBV12-3/TRBV12-4 - TRBJ2-2 many
TGCAGTGCTTTATACCCCCTAGCGGGTGTCCAAGAGACCCAGTACTTC CSALYPLAGVQETQYF 16 TRBV20-1 TRBD2 TRBJ2-5 -
TGCAGTGCTAGAGCCCCCGGCGCCCGGGAGCAGTACTTC CSARAPGAREQYF 13 TRBV20-1 - TRBJ2-7 many
TGTGCCAGCAGTTTCGGACACGGGGCAAGCACAGATACGCAGTATTTT CASSFGHGASTDTQYF 16 TRBV12-3/TRBV12-4 - TRBJ2-3 many
TGTGCCATCAGTGATCCCAACGCCGAACAGGGCGGCACCGGGGAGCTGTTTTTT CAISDPNAEQGGTGELFF 18 TRBV10-3 - TRBJ2-2 many
TGTGCCAGTTCTCCAATGACGAACACCGGGGAGCTGTTTTTT CASSPMTNTGELFF 14 TRBV2 - TRBJ2-2 few
TGTGCCAGCAGCTTCGATCTAGCGGGGGGGCCCCAGTACTTC CASSFDLAGGPQYF 14 TRBV11-2 TRBD2 TRBJ2-4 -
TGTGCCAGCAGCTTAGCGCAGGGGGGGAATTCACCCCTCCACTTT CASSLAQGGNSPLHF 15 TRBV7-6 TRBD1 TRBJ1-6 many
TGTGCCAGCAGCGTGGGACTAGCGGGGGGTAACACCGGGGAGCTGTTTTTT CASSVGLAGGNTGELFF 17 TRBV9 TRBD2 TRBJ2-2 many
TGTGCCAGCAGCTGGACTAGCGGGAGTTCTGGCCAGTTCTTC CASSWTSGSSGQFF 14 TRBV5-5 TRBD2 TRBJ2-1 many
TGTGCCAGCAGTGCGACAGGGGTGAACACCGGGGAGCTGTTTTTT CASSATGVNTGELFF 15 TRBV6-1 TRBD1 TRBJ2-2 many
TGTGCCAGCAGTTTCTCTTCCGTTGGCACTGAAGCTTTCTTT CASSFSSVGTEAFF 14 TRBV12-3/TRBV12-4 - TRBJ1-1 many
TGCAGTGCTCCTCAAACGGGACTCTACACAGATACGCAGTATTTT CSAPQTGLYTDTQYF 15 TRBV20-1 - TRBJ2-3 many
TGCGCCAGCAGCGCCGGGACAGGGTACAATGAGCAGTTCTTC CASSAGTGYNEQFF 14 TRBV5-1 TRBD1 TRBJ2-1 many
TGCGCCAGCAGCTCGGAGGGGGACTCAAGGGGGACGCAGTATTTT CASSSEGDSRGTQYF 15 TRBV5-1 - TRBJ2-3 many
TGTGCCAGCAGCACCGACAGGAACATCGGGGAGCTGCTTTTT CASSTDRNIGELLF 14 TRBV6-2/TRBV6-3 - TRBJ2-2 -
TGTGCCCGGCTGACAGGGGCGCGTGGCTACACCTTC CARLTGARGYTF 12 TRBV30 TRBD1 TRBJ1-2 few
TGCGCCAGCAGCTTGAGGCCGGGTCAAGAGACCCAGTACTTC CASSLRPGQETQYF 14 TRBV5-1 - TRBJ2-5 many
TGCGCCAGCAGCTTGGATGGGGTAGCAGGTCAGCCCCAGCATTTT CASSLDGVAGQPQHF 15 TRBV5-1 - TRBJ1-5 many
TGTGCCAGCCTTAGTGGGGGGTTGGGCAAAAACTTTCAGTACTTC CASLSGGLGKNFQYF 15 TRBV6-6 - TRBJ2-4 -
TGCGCCAGCAGCTTGGGGGCGGCGGACGGAGAGCAGTACTTC CASSLGAADGEQYF 14 TRBV5-1 - TRBJ2-7 many
TGTGCCATCACAAGCGTTACCGGGACTGCCAATGAGCAGTTCTTC CAITSVTGTANEQFF 15 TRBV10-3 - TRBJ2-1 many
TGCAGTGCTAAATTGGGACGGATGAACACTGAAGCTTTCTTT CSAKLGRMNTEAFF 14 TRBV20-1 - TRBJ1-1 many
- CASSFYICSARDITDQETQYF 21 TRBV7-6 - TRBJ2-5 few
TGCGCCAGCAGCACGCGGAACTCTGAAGCTTTCTTT CASSTRNSEAFF 12 TRBV5-1 - TRBJ1-1 many
TGTGCCAGCAGTGAACTCACACCCCGCTTC CASSELTPRF 10 TRBV6-1 - TRBJ1-2 medium-sized
TGTGCCAGCAGCTTGTTTCTAGATACGCAGCATTTC CASSLFLDTQHF 12 TRBV5-4 - TRBJ2-3 -
TGTGCCAGCAAGCGGGGGGATATCGATGAGCAGTTCTTC CASKRGDIDEQFF 13 TRBV6-5 TRBD2 TRBJ2-1 many
TGCGCCAGCAGCTTGGCCGGGGGGGGGTCCCCAACTAATGAAAAACTGTTTTTT CASSLAGGGSPTNEKLFF 18 TRBV5-1 - TRBJ1-4 many